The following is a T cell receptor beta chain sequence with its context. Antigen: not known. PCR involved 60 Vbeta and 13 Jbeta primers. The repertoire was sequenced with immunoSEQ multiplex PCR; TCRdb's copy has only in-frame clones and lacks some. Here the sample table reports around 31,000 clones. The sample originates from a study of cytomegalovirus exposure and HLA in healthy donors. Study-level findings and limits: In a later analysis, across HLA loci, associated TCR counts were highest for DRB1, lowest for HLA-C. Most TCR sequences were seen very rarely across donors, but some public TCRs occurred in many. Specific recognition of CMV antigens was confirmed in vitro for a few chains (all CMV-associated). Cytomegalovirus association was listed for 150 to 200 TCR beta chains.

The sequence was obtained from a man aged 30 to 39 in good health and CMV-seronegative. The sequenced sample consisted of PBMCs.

DNA of the CDR3: TGCGCCAGCAGCTTGTTGTCGGACACACGATTCGAAAAACTGTTTTTT. Encoded protein: CASSLLSDTRFEKLFF. The V gene is TRBV5-1, the J gene TRBJ1-4, with D possibly TRBD1 on 5 matching bases. Trimming shortened V by 1 base and J by 8 bases, and 18 bases separated the two germline ends. From germline, CDR1 is SGHRS and CDR2 YFSETQ. CDR3 length: 16 residues.